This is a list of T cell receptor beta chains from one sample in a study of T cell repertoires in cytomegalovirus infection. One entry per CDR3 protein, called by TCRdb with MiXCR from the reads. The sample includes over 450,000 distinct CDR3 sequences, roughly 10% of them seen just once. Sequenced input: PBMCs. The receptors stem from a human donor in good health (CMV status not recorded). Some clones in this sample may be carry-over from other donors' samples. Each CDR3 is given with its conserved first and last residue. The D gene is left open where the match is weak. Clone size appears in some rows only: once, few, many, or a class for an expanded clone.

TGTGCCAGCAGTTACTCCTTTTTTAGCGGGAGTGGAGAGACCCAGTACTTC	CASSYSFFSGSGETQYF	few	TRBD2	TRBV6-5	TRBJ2-5
TGCAGCGTTCGCCTTGACAGGGTTGGCTATGGCTACACCTTC	CSVRLDRVGYGYTF	NA	TRBD1	TRBV29-1	TRBJ1-2
TGTGCCAGTAGTTACCGCAGCTCCTACAATGAGCAGTTCTTC	CASSYRSSYNEQFF	few	NA	TRBV19	TRBJ2-1
TGTGCCAGCAGTACTAGGGCCTTAGGGGACACTGAAGCTTTCTTT	CASSTRALGDTEAFF	many	NA	TRBV6-1	TRBJ1-1
TGCAGTGCTAGAGATCAAGTGGCGGGGGGCTACGAGCAGTACTTC	CSARDQVAGGYEQYF	many	TRBD2	TRBV20-1	TRBJ2-7
TGCAGTGCTAGGAACAATGAGCAGTTCTTC	CSARNNEQFF	NA	NA	TRBV20-1	TRBJ2-1
TGCAGTGCGGTCGAGATCGACTACGAGCAGTACTTC	CSAVEIDYEQYF	NA	NA	TRBV20-1	TRBJ2-7
TGTGCCAGCAGCTTAGGAGGATTAAACACCGGGGAGCTGTTTTTT	CASSLGGLNTGELFF	many	NA	TRBV7-2	TRBJ2-2
TGTGCCAGCAAACCACTAGCGAACACCGGGGAGCTGTTTTTT	CASKPLANTGELFF	few	NA	TRBV2	TRBJ2-2
TGTGCCAGCAGCGAGGGGGGGGAAGGAGGGCAGTTCTTC	CASSEGGEGGQFF	NA	NA	TRBV9	TRBJ2-1
TGTGCCAGCAGCCATTCGACAGGTTCTGGGGCCAACGTCCTGACTTTC	CASSHSTGSGANVLTF	many	NA	TRBV7-8	TRBJ2-6
TGTGCCAGCAGCCACTGGGATCGGGGAGTCTCTGGAAACACCATATATTTT	CASSHWDRGVSGNTIYF	many	NA	TRBV5-4	TRBJ1-3
TGTGCCAGCAGCAAGAAGGGACTAGCGGGATTCTCGTCCGGGGAGCTGTTTTTT	CASSKKGLAGFSSGELFF	many	TRBD2	TRBV7-9	TRBJ2-2
TGTGCCAGCAGCCTCCTAGGGACTGGCGGGGAGCTGTTTTTT	CASSLLGTGGELFF	many	NA	TRBV7-3	TRBJ2-2
TGTGCCAGTAGTATAGGGGGGACAAAGGTGATATCGAGCACTGAAGCTTTCTTT	CASSIGGTKVISSTEAFF	many	NA	TRBV19	TRBJ1-1
TGCAGTGCTAGAGATCATGAACACTACGAGCAGTACTTC	CSARDHEHYEQYF	NA	NA	TRBV20-1	TRBJ2-7
TGCAGTGCTAGAGGCAGGGAGATTGGGAATGAGCAGTTCTTC	CSARGREIGNEQFF	few	NA	TRBV20-1	TRBJ2-1
TGTGCCAGCAGCTTAGACCGGGGTTCCTATGGCTACACCTTC	CASSLDRGSYGYTF	many	NA	TRBV7-2	TRBJ1-2
TGCAGTGCTAGAGATCTGGGGGCTGGGGAGGCTTTCTTT	CSARDLGAGEAFF	NA	NA	TRBV20-1	TRBJ1-1
TGTGCCAGCAGTTACCCCAACTCCCCTCAGACCTACAATGAGCAGTTCTTC	CASSYPNSPQTYNEQFF	few	NA	TRBV6-2/TRBV6-3	TRBJ2-1
TGCAGCGTTGAAAGATACACTGAAGCTTTCTTT	CSVERYTEAFF	many	NA	TRBV29-1	TRBJ1-1